This paragraph covers one T cell receptor (beta chain) sequence. Its specificity is unknown. The assay was immunoSEQ multiplex PCR, and TCRdb's table has in-frame clones only and misses some. The table has about 2.3 million clones, about 92% seen once. This sample is drawn from a study of shared clonotypes between healthy human individuals. Healthy HIV-negative adults with no recent acute infections or vaccinations were recruited as donors. Division of CD4+ cells produced a CD45RA+ naive subset and a CD45RA-negative memory subset. Study-level points and caveats: A small donor pool kept down the genetic and exposure-history diversity that was represented.

The sample was naive CD4+ T cells from PBMCs. The subset here: CD45RA+ positively selected. This TCR came from a young man in good health. Some clones in this sample may be carry-over from other donors' samples.

CDR3 sequence reads: CASSKLQFYDQPQHF. The CDR3 coding sequence is TGCGCCAGCAGCAAACTACAGTTCTACGATCAGCCCCAGCATTTT. The chain uses TRBV4-1 and TRBJ1-5; no firm D call. Germline CDR1 and CDR2: MGHRA and YSYEKL. CDR3 length equals 15 residues. Trimming stripped 5 bases from V and 5 bases from J, with 16 bases between.